The rows below give T cell receptor beta chains drawn from one sample of a study of blood T cell repertoires in COVID-19. Method: immunoSEQ multiplex PCR; TCRdb's copy keeps in-frame clones and lacks some. Of roughly 250,000 clones listed, 85% to 95% are singletons. Source material: PBMCs or T cells enriched from blood (not recorded which). The receptors were gathered from a woman under 30 who had recovered from COVID-19. Each CDR3 is given with its conserved first and last residue. The order of the fields is CDR3 length, D gene, J gene, clone size, V gene, CDR3 protein, CDR3 DNA. A D gene is named only where the DNA matches it firmly. Size is omitted from some rows. Given values are once, few, many or a class for expanded clones.

>14|.|TRBJ2-7|.|TRBV2
CASSVGLGVGEQYF
TGTGCCAGCAGTGTCGGCTTAGGGGTGGGCGAGCAGTACTTC
>16|TRBD2|TRBJ2-3|.|TRBV29-1
CSVEDLASGSLNTQYF
TGCAGCGTTGAAGATCTTGCTAGCGGGAGTTTGAATACGCAGTATTTT
>15|.|TRBJ1-5|.|TRBV5-1
CASSADSDSNQPQHF
TGCGCCAGCAGCGCGGACAGCGATAGCAATCAGCCCCAGCATTTT
>14|TRBD2|TRBJ2-1|.|TRBV2
CASKTSGGQNEQFF
TGTGCCAGCAAGACTAGCGGGGGGCAGAATGAGCAGTTCTTC
>13|.|TRBJ1-1|.|TRBV18
CASSPNDGVGAFF
TGTGCCAGCTCACCCAACGACGGGGTAGGAGCTTTCTTT
>15|.|TRBJ1-5|.|TRBV4-1
CASSQGTGDYQPQHF
TGCGCCAGCAGCCAAGGAACGGGGGACTATCAGCCCCAGCATTTT
>12|.|TRBJ2-7|.|TRBV2
CASIPSSYEQYF
TGTGCCAGCATCCCCAGCTCCTACGAGCAGTACTTC
>13|.|TRBJ2-5|.|TRBV2
CVTARGGRETQYF
TGTGTCACAGCCCGGGGAGGTCGGGAGACCCAGTACTTC
>16|TRBD2|TRBJ2-2|once|TRBV19
CASSIGLAGATGELFF
TGTGCCAGTAGTATTGGACTAGCGGGCGCCACCGGGGAGCTGTTTTTT
>13|TRBD1|TRBJ2-7|.|TRBV28
CASSLAGGHEQYF
TGTGCCAGCAGTTTGGCAGGGGGCCACGAGCAGTACTTC
>15|TRBD1|TRBJ2-3|.|TRBV28
CATKGGQENTDTQYF
TGTGCCACCAAAGGGGGACAGGAGAACACAGATACGCAGTATTTT
>15|TRBD2|TRBJ2-3|.|TRBV6-4
CASSVDGGDKDTQYF
TGTGCCAGCAGTGTTGACGGGGGGGACAAAGATACGCAGTATTTT
>18|.|TRBJ1-3|.|TRBV5-5
CASSLGAPRLSSGNTIYF
TGTGCCAGCAGCTTGGGGGCCCCCAGGCTGAGCTCTGGAAACACCATATATTTT
>14|TRBD1|TRBJ1-5|.|TRBV9
CASSTTGDNQPQHF
TGTGCCAGCAGTACCACAGGGGACAATCAGCCCCAGCATTTT
>16|TRBD2|TRBJ2-7|.|TRBV28
CASDSTPVGGSHEQYF
TGTGCCAGCGACTCAACCCCCGTTGGCGGGAGCCACGAGCAGTACTTC
>14|.|TRBJ2-7|.|TRBV27
CASSLLFGGYEQYF
TGTGCCAGCAGTTTATTGTTCGGGGGCTACGAGCAGTACTTC
>12|.|TRBJ2-2|.|TRBV7-3
CASSPGTGELFF
TGTGCCAGCAGCCCCGGGACCGGGGAGCTGTTTTTT
>14|TRBD1|TRBJ1-5|once|TRBV2
CASSESQGVQPQHF
TGTGCCAGCAGTGAATCCCAGGGGGTACAGCCCCAGCATTTT